A selection of T cell receptor beta chains follows, all from one sample in a study of cytomegalovirus exposure and HLA in healthy donors. Sequenced by immunoSEQ multiplex PCR; TCRdb stores in-frame clones only, minus some. Seen here are 150,000 to 200,000 clones, roughly four fifths observed once, and the top ten hold about 4%. Sequencing was done on a sample of PBMCs. The receptors stem from a man in his forties or fifties in good health and CMV-seropositive. The CDR3 runs from the conserved cysteine through the conserved F or W. The D gene is left open where the match is weak. The listing skips clone size in some rows; elsewhere it reads once, few, many or a size class.

TRBV7-6	TRBD2	TRBJ2-5	NA	TGTGCCAGCAGCCCCCGAGTAGCGGGAGAGCTTCAAGAGACCCAGTACTTC	CASSPRVAGELQETQYF
TRBV5-1	TRBD1	TRBJ2-7	NA	TGCGCCAGCAGCTTGGAGGACAGGTATACCTACGAGCAGTACTTC	CASSLEDRYTYEQYF
TRBV2	TRBD2	TRBJ2-1	NA	TGTGCCAGCAGTGAGGGAGGGATCAATGAGCAGTTCTTC	CASSEGGINEQFF
TRBV19	TRBD2	TRBJ2-1	NA	TGTGCCAGTAGTGGGGGGACTAGCCCCTACAATGAGCAGTTCTTC	CASSGGTSPYNEQFF
TRBV10-2	TRBD2	TRBJ2-2	NA	TGCGCCAGCAGTGATTATCTAGCGGGAGACACCGGGGAGCTGTTTTTT	CASSDYLAGDTGELFF
TRBV6-1	NA	TRBJ2-3	once	TGTGCCAGCAGTGAATTCTCCCCGACAGTCCTCACAGATACGCAGTATTTT	CASSEFSPTVLTDTQYF
TRBV7-9	NA	TRBJ1-1	NA	TGTGCCAGCAGCCCCTTTATGAACACTGAAGCTTTCTTT	CASSPFMNTEAFF
TRBV30	TRBD1	TRBJ1-1	NA	TGTGCCTGGAGTAGGGGACAGGTAGCAAGGGCTTTCTTT	CAWSRGQVARAFF
TRBV27	NA	TRBJ2-3	NA	TGTGCCAGCAGTACTCAGGGTAGCCATACGCAGTATTTT	CASSTQGSHTQYF
TRBV30	NA	TRBJ2-3	NA	TGTGCCTGGAGTGTACGGGACGGACGGGGGGATACGCAGTATTTT	CAWSVRDGRGDTQYF
TRBV4-2	NA	TRBJ1-2	NA	TGTGCCAGCAGCCAACCCGACCGGGACTGTGGCTACACCTTC	CASSQPDRDCGYTF
TRBV2	TRBD2	TRBJ2-3	NA	TGTGCCAGCAGTGACCGTCGGGCTAGCGGGGGAGATACGCAGTATTTT	CASSDRRASGGDTQYF